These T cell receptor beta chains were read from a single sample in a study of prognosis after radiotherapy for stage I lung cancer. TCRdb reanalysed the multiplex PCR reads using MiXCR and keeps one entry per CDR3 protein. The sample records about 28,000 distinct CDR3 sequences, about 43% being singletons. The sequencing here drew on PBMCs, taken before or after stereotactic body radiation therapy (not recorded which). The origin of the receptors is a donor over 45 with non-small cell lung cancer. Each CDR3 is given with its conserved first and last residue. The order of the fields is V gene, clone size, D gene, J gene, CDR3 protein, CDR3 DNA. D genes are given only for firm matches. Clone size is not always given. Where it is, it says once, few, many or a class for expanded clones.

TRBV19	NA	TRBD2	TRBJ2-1	CASSVRPAGSLVNEQFF	TGTGCCAGTAGTGTTAGGCCAGCGGGGTCTCTAGTAAATGAGCAGTTCTTC
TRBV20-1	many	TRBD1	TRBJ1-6	CSGQGASYNSPLHF	TGCAGTGGACAGGGGGCTTCCTATAATTCACCCCTCCACTTT
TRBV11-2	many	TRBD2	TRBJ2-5	CASSSLAGGPLQETQYF	TGTGCCAGCAGCTCCCTAGCGGGGGGGCCTCTTCAAGAGACCCAGTACTTC
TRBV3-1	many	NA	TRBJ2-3	CASSQDPQSTDTQYF	TGTGCCAGCAGCCAAGATCCTCAAAGCACAGATACGCAGTATTTT
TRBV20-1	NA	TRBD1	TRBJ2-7	CSARDQDRSLYEKYF	TGCAGTGCTAGAGACCAGGACAGGAGTCTATACGAGAAGTACTTC
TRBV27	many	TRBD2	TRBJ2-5	CASSPGLAGGEETQYF	TGTGCCAGCAGTCCCGGACTAGCGGGGGGCGAAGAGACCCAGTACTTC
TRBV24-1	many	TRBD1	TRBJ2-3	CATSGGTGGTDTQYF	TGTGCCACCAGTGGCGGGACAGGGGGCACAGATACGCAGTATTTT
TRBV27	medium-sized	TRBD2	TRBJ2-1	CASSSTSSGSSYNEQFF	TGTGCCAGCAGTTCCACATCTAGCGGGAGCTCCTACAATGAGCAGTTCTTC
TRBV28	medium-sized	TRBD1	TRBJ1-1	CASSLRDRVRTEAFF	TGTGCCAGCAGTTTACGCGACAGGGTCAGAACTGAAGCTTTCTTT
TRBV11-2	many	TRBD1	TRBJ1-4	CASSFRRDRGGKLFF	TGTGCCAGCAGCTTTCGCCGGGACAGGGGTGGAAAACTGTTTTTT
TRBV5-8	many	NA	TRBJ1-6	CASSPPWATTRDSPLHF	TGTGCCAGCAGCCCTCCGTGGGCAACAACGAGGGATTCACCCCTCCACTTT
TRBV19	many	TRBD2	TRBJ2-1	CASSIRPAGALVNEQFF	TGTGCCAGTAGTATTAGGCCAGCGGGGGCTCTAGTAAATGAGCAGTTCTTC
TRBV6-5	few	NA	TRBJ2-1	CASSYPGPHKGGKAGYNEQFF	TGTGCCAGCAGTTACCCCGGGCCGCATAAGGGGGGTAAAGCTGGGTACAATGAGCAGTTCTTC
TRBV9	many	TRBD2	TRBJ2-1	CASSVTGGTSTYNEQFF	TGTGCCAGCAGCGTAACGGGGGGGACATCAACCTACAATGAGCAGTTCTTC
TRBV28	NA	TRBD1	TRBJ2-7	CASSFEGQGNEQYF	TGTGCCAGCAGTTTTGAAGGACAGGGTAACGAGCAGTACTTC
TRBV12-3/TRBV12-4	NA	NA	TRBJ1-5	CASSLSTRNQPQHF	TGTGCCAGCAGTTTGAGCACACGAAATCAGCCCCAGCATTTT
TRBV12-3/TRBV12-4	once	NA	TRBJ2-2	CASSSRGRRTGELFF	TGTGCCAGCAGTTCCCGGGGGCGAAGGACCGGGGAGCTGTTTTTT
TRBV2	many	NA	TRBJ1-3	CASSPTGGSGNTIYF	TGTGCCAGCAGTCCAACGGGGGGATCTGGAAACACCATATATTTT
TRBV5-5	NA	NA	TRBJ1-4	CASSLEGVSNEKLFF	TGTGCCAGCAGCTTGGAAGGGGTGTCTAATGAAAAACTGTTTTTT
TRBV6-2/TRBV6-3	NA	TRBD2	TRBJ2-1	CASSSGLAGGNEQFF	TGTGCCAGCAGTTCGGGACTAGCGGGAGGTAATGAGCAGTTCTTC
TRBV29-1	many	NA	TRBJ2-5	CSVEARRETQYF	TGCAGCGTTGAGGCGAGACGAGAGACCCAGTACTTC
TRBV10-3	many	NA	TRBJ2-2	CAIRTQGYGELFF	TGTGCCATCAGGACCCAGGGATACGGGGAGCTGTTTTTT
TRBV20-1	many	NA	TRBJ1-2	CSAYSRLGNYGYTF	TGCAGTGCTTACTCACGTCTTGGGAACTATGGCTACACCTTC
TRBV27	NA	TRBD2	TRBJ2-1	CSSGGLAGGPYNEQFF	TGTTCCAGCGGAGGTCTAGCGGGAGGTCCCTACAATGAGCAGTTCTTC
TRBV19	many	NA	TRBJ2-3	CASSIMGGGGTDTQYF	TGTGCCAGTAGTATTATGGGGGGCGGAGGCACAGATACGCAGTATTTT
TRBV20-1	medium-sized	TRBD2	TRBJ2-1	CSAREGGGNNEQFF	TGCAGTGCCCGCGAAGGCGGGGGGAACAATGAGCAGTTCTTC
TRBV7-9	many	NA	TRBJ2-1	CASSRIGGSNNEQFF	TGTGCCAGCAGCCGCATAGGGGGGTCCAACAATGAGCAGTTCTTC
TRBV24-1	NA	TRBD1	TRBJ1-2	CATSDTGGIRGYTF	TGTGCCACCTCTGACACAGGGGGTATTCGAGGCTACACCTTC
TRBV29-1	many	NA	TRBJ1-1	CSTRSGNTEAFF	TGCAGCACCCGGTCGGGGAACACTGAAGCTTTCTTT
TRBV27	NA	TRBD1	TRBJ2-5	CASSPHRAGGETQYF	TGTGCCAGCAGCCCCCACCGAGCAGGGGGAGAGACCCAGTACTTC
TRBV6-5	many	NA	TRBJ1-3	CASSYGPPSSGNTIYF	TGTGCCAGCAGTTACGGCCCCCCGAGCTCTGGAAACACCATATATTTT
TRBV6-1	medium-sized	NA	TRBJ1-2	CASSEGHLGNYGYTF	TGTGCCAGCAGTGAGGGACATTTGGGAAACTATGGCTACACCTTC
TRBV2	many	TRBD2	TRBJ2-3	CASRASGGGDTQYF	TGTGCCAGCAGGGCTAGCGGGGGGGGAGATACGCAGTATTTT
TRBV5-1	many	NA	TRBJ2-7	CASSLLPGSHTNEQYF	TGCGCCAGCAGCTTGTTACCGGGAAGCCATACCAACGAGCAGTACTTC
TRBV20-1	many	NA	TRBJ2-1	CSALSGATYNEQFF	TGCAGTGCCCTTAGCGGCGCTACGTACAATGAGCAGTTCTTC
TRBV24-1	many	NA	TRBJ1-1	CATSDPQFGRRAFF	TGTGCCACCAGTGACCCCCAATTCGGGCGGCGCGCTTTCTTT
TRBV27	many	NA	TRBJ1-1	CASTAAGMNTEAFF	TGTGCCAGCACGGCGGCGGGGATGAACACTGAAGCTTTCTTT
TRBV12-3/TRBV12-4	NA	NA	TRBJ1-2	CASRPGQNYGYTF	TGTGCCAGCAGGCCGGGGCAGAACTATGGCTACACCTTC
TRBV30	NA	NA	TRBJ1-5	CAWGGEPQHF	TGTGCCTGGGGGGGGGAGCCCCAGCATTTT
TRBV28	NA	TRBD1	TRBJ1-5	CASGSGQGYYGNQPQNF	TGTGCCAGCGGTTCGGGACAGGGGTATTATGGCAATCAGCCCCAGAATTTT
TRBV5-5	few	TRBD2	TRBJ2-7	CASSRGREGRYEQYF	TGTGCCAGCAGCCGGGGGCGGGAGGGCCGCTACGAGCAGTACTTC
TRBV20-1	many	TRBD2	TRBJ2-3	CSASTSGRVSDTQYF	TGCAGTGCTTCAACTAGCGGGAGGGTTTCAGATACGCAGTATTTT
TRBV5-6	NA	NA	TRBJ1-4	CAISMDATNEKLFF	TGTGCCATCAGTATGGATGCAACTAATGAAAAACTGTTTTTT
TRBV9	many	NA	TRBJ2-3	CASSGSVPDGGGTDTQYF	TGTGCCAGCAGCGGCTCGGTCCCCGATGGGGGCGGGACAGATACGCAGTATTTT
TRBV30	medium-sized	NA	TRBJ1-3	CAWTASSGNTIYF	TGTGCCTGGACTGCAAGCTCTGGAAACACCATATATTTT
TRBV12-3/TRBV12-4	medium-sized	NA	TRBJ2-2	CASSPTGRGRANTGELFF	TGTGCCAGCAGTCCCACGGGCAGGGGCAGAGCCAACACCGGGGAGCTGTTTTTT